A selection of T cell receptor beta chains follows, all from one sample in a study of CD8 T cells in Susac syndrome. TCRdb called the immunoSEQ multiplex PCR reads again in MiXCR, with one record for every CDR3 protein. The data hold 150,000 or so distinct CDR3 sequences, with about 95% observed a single time. Sequencing used CD4+ T cells from PBMCs. The receptors originated from a human donor with Susac syndrome. Both conserved end residues are part of each CDR3. A D gene is named only where the DNA matches it firmly.

d_call	j_call	v_call	cdr3_nt	cdr3_aa
.	TRBJ2-5	TRBV7-3	TGTGCCAGCAGCTTATCCCCCCAGGAGACCCAGTACTTC	CASSLSPQETQYF
.	TRBJ1-1	TRBV20-1	TGCAGTGCTAGAGAGGTGGGGGGAATGAACACTGAAGCTTTCTTT	CSAREVGGMNTEAFF
.	TRBJ1-1	TRBV3-1	TGTGCCAGCAGCCGATTGACAGGACCGAACACTGAAGCTTTCTTT	CASSRLTGPNTEAFF
.	TRBJ2-1	TRBV9	TGTGCCAGCAGCGCCGGGACAAATAGAGAGCAGTTCTTC	CASSAGTNREQFF
.	TRBJ2-4	TRBV10-3	TGTGCCACCGCTCAAGGGACCAAAAACATTCAGTACTTC	CATAQGTKNIQYF
TRBD1	TRBJ2-3	TRBV24-1	TGTGCCACCAGTGACCGACTTCCGGGACAGTTGACAGATACGCAGTATTTT	CATSDRLPGQLTDTQYF
.	TRBJ2-1	TRBV20-1	TGCAGTGCTAGAGATGGGGGGGGCAAGAATGAGCAGTTCTTC	CSARDGGGKNEQFF
TRBD1	TRBJ1-1	TRBV29-1	TGCAGCGTTCTTCCAGGGGGCGCGGTGCGGACTGAAGCTTTCTTT	CSVLPGGAVRTEAFF
.	TRBJ2-6	TRBV11-2	TGTGCCAGCAGACAAACGGGGGGGGCCAACGTCCTGACTTTC	CASRQTGGANVLTF
.	TRBJ2-1	TRBV7-3	TGTGCCAGCAGCCCCAGCTATGGGGAGCAGTTCTTC	CASSPSYGEQFF
TRBD2	TRBJ2-1	TRBV2	TGTGCCAGCAGCGACCGCTCTCTTCTAGCGGGGGGGGCAGGGGGGCAGTTCTTC	CASSDRSLLAGGAGGQFF
TRBD1	TRBJ2-7	TRBV13	TGTGCCAGCAGCCTCCGGGACAGCGAGCAGTACTTC	CASSLRDSEQYF
.	TRBJ2-1	TRBV29-1	TGCAGCGCCCATGTTGGGGCCTACAATGAGCAGTTCTTC	CSAHVGAYNEQFF
.	TRBJ2-5	TRBV20-1	TGCAGTGCTAGAGACGGGGGCCAAGAGACCCAGTACTTC	CSARDGGQETQYF
.	TRBJ2-5	TRBV20-1	TGCAGTGCGGGACTCCAAGAGACCCAGTACTTC	CSAGLQETQYF
TRBD2	TRBJ2-7	TRBV18	TGTGCCAGCTCACCACGGCTAGCGGGGCATTACGAGCAGTACTTC	CASSPRLAGHYEQYF
.	TRBJ2-1	TRBV9	TGTGCCAGCAGCGTAGCAACGGATTTAGGGGTCAGTGAGCAGTTCTTC	CASSVATDLGVSEQFF
.	TRBJ2-7	TRBV18	TGTGCCAGCTCACCACTGGCTCCTTCCTACGAGCAGTACTTC	CASSPLAPSYEQYF
.	TRBJ2-3	TRBV3-1	TGTGCCAGCGGGCGCAGGGTAGATACGCAGTATTTT	CASGRRVDTQYF
.	TRBJ1-2	TRBV9	TGTGCCAGCAGCTTCAACCCGCAGGGGCTCGTAGTCTATGGCTACACCTTC	CASSFNPQGLVVYGYTF
.	TRBJ2-1	TRBV6-1	TGTGCCACCGACGGCCGCTCCTACAATGAGCAGTTCTTC	CATDGRSYNEQFF
TRBD2	TRBJ2-1	TRBV6-2/TRBV6-3	TGTGCCAGCAGTTACCCCGGGAGGGATGAGCAGTTCTTC	CASSYPGRDEQFF
TRBD1	TRBJ1-1	TRBV3-1	TGTGCCAGCAGCCCCAGGACAGGGGCGAGTGTAATTGGAGCTTTCTTT	CASSPRTGASVIGAFF
.	TRBJ1-1	TRBV4-1	TGCGCCAGCAGCCAAGTTTTGGGAGTCTCTGAAGCTTTCTTT	CASSQVLGVSEAFF
.	TRBJ2-1	TRBV9	TGTGCCAGCAGCGTCAGCGGTACCTACAATGAGCAGTTCTTC	CASSVSGTYNEQFF
.	TRBJ2-3	TRBV20-1	TGCAGTGCTCCAGACGGGGCTAGCACAGATACGCAGTATTTT	CSAPDGASTDTQYF
.	TRBJ2-5	TRBV29-1	TGCAGCGTTGTGGCGGTCCAAGAGACCCAGTACTTC	CSVVAVQETQYF
TRBD2	TRBJ2-2	TRBV5-1	TGCGCCAGCAGCGGAGGGACTAGCGGAGGGACCGGGGAGCTGTTTTTT	CASSGGTSGGTGELFF
TRBD1	TRBJ1-6	TRBV4-2	TGTGCCAGCAGCCAAGCAGGGGGCGAGAATTCACCCCTCCACTTT	CASSQAGGENSPLHF
.	TRBJ2-5	TRBV3-1	TGTGCCAGCAGCCAAGCGGGAACTGGGGAGACCCAGTACTTC	CASSQAGTGETQYF
TRBD1	TRBJ1-1	TRBV29-1	TGCAGCGTTGAAGGGACAGGGCTCCTGAGCGCTTTCTTT	CSVEGTGLLSAFF
TRBD1	TRBJ1-4	TRBV27	TGTGCCAGCAGCCCTCAGGGGACAGGGGGCGAAAAACTGTTTTTT	CASSPQGTGGEKLFF
.	TRBJ2-7	TRBV20-1	TGCAGTGCTAGACGGACGCCTGACGGTACCTACGAGCAGTACTTC	CSARRTPDGTYEQYF
TRBD1	TRBJ1-5	TRBV20-1	TGCAGTGCTAGACGACAGGGAGATAGCAATCAGCCCCAGCATTTT	CSARRQGDSNQPQHF
TRBD1	TRBJ1-2	TRBV13	TGTGCCAGCGGAGAACAGGGGGCGTTTCGGTATGGCTACACCTTC	CASGEQGAFRYGYTF
.	TRBJ1-4	TRBV7-9	TGTGCCAGCAGCTTTGGAGGACCATTCGAGGGTGAAAAACTGTTTTTT	CASSFGGPFEGEKLFF
.	TRBJ2-1	TRBV7-9	TGTGCCAGCAGCCCCCGCCCGAGCGACCACAATGAGCAGTTCTTC	CASSPRPSDHNEQFF
.	TRBJ2-1	TRBV15	TGTGCCACCAGCAGAGAGAGCCTTCCCATTATTAATGAGCAGTTCTTC	CATSRESLPIINEQFF
.	TRBJ2-7	TRBV20-1	TGCAGTGCTAGCCAGGTCGGCTACGAGCAGTACTTC	CSASQVGYEQYF
.	TRBJ2-3	TRBV25-1	TGTGCCAGCAGTGACCAATCTCCAGATACGCAGTATTTT	CASSDQSPDTQYF
.	TRBJ2-1	TRBV29-1	TGCAGTGCGGGGACCGTAAACAATGAGCAGTTCTTC	CSAGTVNNEQFF
TRBD1	TRBJ1-5	TRBV11-2	TGTGCCAGCAGCGGGGGGACAGGGGATGGCAATCAGCCCCAGCATTTT	CASSGGTGDGNQPQHF
.	TRBJ2-3	TRBV29-1	TGCAGCGTTGGTGGTTTCGGGGTGGGGAAGTCAGATACGCAGTATTTT	CSVGGFGVGKSDTQYF
TRBD1	TRBJ1-6	TRBV28	TGTGCCAGCAGTTCAGGGGGCGTGGGTTCACCCCTCCACTTT	CASSSGGVGSPLHF
.	TRBJ1-1	TRBV19	TGTGCCAGTAGTATTACGGGTGTTGACACTGAAGCTTTCTTT	CASSITGVDTEAFF
.	TRBJ1-5	TRBV18	TGTGCCAGCTCACCGGACAGAGTGAATCAGCCCCAGCATTTT	CASSPDRVNQPQHF
.	TRBJ1-2	TRBV27	TGTGCCAGCAGTTTATCACCCGGGACCGCCCTGAGCTATGGCTACACCTTC	CASSLSPGTALSYGYTF
TRBD1	TRBJ2-1	TRBV7-2	TGTGCCAGCAGCCAGACAGGGTTTGAGCAGTTCTTC	CASSQTGFEQFF
.	TRBJ1-6	TRBV25-1	TGTGCCAGCAGGGGGACACAATCTTCACCCCTCCACTTT	CASRGTQSSPLHF
.	TRBJ1-1	TRBV7-3	TGTGCCAGCAGCTTAGGACCGACAGGCCCGAACACTGAAGCTTTCTTT	CASSLGPTGPNTEAFF
TRBD1	TRBJ2-5	TRBV29-1	TGCAGCACCCCCGGGACAGGGGGCTTTGGCCAAGAGACCCAGTACTTC	CSTPGTGGFGQETQYF
TRBD2	TRBJ2-1	TRBV6-2/TRBV6-3	TGTGCCAGCAGACCCGGGGGGGTCAATGAGCAGTTCTTC	CASRPGGVNEQFF
.	TRBJ1-1	TRBV20-1	TGCAGTGCCTCCCTAGGATCTCCGGGGAACACTGAAGCTTTCTTT	CSASLGSPGNTEAFF
TRBD1	TRBJ1-2	TRBV15	TGTGCCACCACCCCAGGGGGGGCAAACTATGGCTACACCTTC	CATTPGGANYGYTF
.	TRBJ1-2	TRBV7-8	TGTGCCAGCAGCAACCACATTCGTGCGGGGCCCTATGGCTACACCTTC	CASSNHIRAGPYGYTF